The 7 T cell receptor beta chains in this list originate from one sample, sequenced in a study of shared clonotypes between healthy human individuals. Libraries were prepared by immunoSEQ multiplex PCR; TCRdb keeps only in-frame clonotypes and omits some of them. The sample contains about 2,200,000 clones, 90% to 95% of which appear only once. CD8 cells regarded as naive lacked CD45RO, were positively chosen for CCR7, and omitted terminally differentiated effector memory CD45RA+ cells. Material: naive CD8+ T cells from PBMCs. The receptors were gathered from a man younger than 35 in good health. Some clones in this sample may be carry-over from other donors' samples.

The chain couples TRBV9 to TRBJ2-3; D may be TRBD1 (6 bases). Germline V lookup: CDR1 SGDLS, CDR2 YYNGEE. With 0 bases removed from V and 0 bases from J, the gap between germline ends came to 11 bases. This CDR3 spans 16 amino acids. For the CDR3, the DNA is TGTGCCAGCAGCGTAGGATACAGGGCTAGCACAGATACGCAGTATTTT. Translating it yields CASSVGYRASTDTQYF.

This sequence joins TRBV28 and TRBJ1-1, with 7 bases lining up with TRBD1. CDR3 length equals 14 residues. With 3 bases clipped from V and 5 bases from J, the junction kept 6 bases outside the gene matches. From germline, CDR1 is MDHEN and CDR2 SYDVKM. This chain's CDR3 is CASSFHRGSTEAFF. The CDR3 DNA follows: TGTGCCAGCAGTTTCCACAGGGGTAGTACTGAAGCTTTCTTT.

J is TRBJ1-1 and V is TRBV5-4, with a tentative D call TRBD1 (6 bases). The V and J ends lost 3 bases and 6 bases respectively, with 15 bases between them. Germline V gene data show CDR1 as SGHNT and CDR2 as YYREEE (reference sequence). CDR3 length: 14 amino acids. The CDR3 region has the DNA TGTGCCAGCAGCTCAATGACAGGTGCCTCTGAAGCTTTCTTT. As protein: CASSSMTGASEAFF.

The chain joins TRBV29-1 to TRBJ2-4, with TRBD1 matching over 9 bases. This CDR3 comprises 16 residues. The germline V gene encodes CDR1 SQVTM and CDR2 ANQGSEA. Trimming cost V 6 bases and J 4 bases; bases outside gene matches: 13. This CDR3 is CSVRGPTGGEKNIQYF. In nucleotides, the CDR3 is TGCAGCGTCCGTGGGCCGACAGGGGGGGAGAAAAACATTCAGTACTTC.

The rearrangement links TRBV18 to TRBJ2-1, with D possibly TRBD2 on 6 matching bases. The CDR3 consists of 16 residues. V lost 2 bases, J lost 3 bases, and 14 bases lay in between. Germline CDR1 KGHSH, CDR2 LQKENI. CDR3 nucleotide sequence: TGTGCCAGCTCACCAAAATCGGGAGCGGGCTACAATGAGCAGTTCTTC. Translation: CASSPKSGAGYNEQFF.

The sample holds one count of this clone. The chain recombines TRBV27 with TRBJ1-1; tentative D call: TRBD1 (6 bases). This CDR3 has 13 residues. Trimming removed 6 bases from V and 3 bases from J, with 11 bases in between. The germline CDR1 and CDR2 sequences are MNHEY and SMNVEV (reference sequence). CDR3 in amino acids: CASSHREDTEAFF. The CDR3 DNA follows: TGTGCCAGCAGCCACAGGGAGGACACTGAAGCTTTCTTT.

The CDR3 loop is CASSPIFAMNTEAFF. The DNA of the CDR3 is TGTGCCAGCAGCCCGATTTTTGCGATGAACACTGAAGCTTTCTTT. The chain uses TRBV7-2 and TRBJ1-1; D remains unclear. The CDR3 spans 15 residues. Germline V CDR1 and CDR2: SGHTA, FQGNSA. Trimming pared 5 bases from V and 0 bases from J, leaving 13 bases between.